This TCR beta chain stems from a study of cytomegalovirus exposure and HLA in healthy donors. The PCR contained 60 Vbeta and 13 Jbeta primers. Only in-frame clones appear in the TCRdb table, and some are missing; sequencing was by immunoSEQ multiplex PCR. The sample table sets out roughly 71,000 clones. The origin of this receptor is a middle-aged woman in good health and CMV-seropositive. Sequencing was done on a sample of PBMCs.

This chain's CDR3 is CASSSSMRGADTQYF. The CDR3 DNA reads as TGTGCCAGCAGTTCTAGTATGCGGGGGGCAGATACGCAGTATTTT. The chain combines TRBV27 with TRBJ2-3; 8 bases fit TRBD2. CDR1 and CDR2 (germline): MNHEY, SMNVEV (reference sequence). The CDR3 loop spans 15 amino acids. Germline trimming cut 4 bases from V and 4 bases from J; bases unmatched to any gene: 7.